The 14 T cell receptor beta chains below were found in one sample sequenced in a study of blood T cell repertoires in COVID-19. Data came from immunoSEQ multiplex PCR; TCRdb stores just in-frame clones and leaves some out. The sample yields 200,000 to 250,000 clones, 88% seen once. The sample consisted of peripheral blood. These receptors all stem from a man younger than 30 with active or convalescent COVID-19.

The chain recombines TRBV5-5 with TRBJ1-5, with 11 bases that match TRBD1. J gave up 4 bases and V 4 bases, and 13 bases lay outside the gene matches. Germline V CDR1 and CDR2: SGHKS, YYEKEE (reference sequence). CDR3 length equals 18 residues. CDR3 loop: CASSGTTGTGGRNQPQHF. CDR3 in DNA: TGTGCCAGCAGCGGAACCACCGGGACAGGGGGGCGTAATCAGCCCCAGCATTTT.

The rearrangement uses TRBV7-2 and TRBJ1-5; D may be TRBD1 (5 bases). The V end was cut by 5 bases, the J end by 6 bases, with 11 bases between. Germline CDR1 reads SGHTA; CDR2 reads FQGNSA. The CDR3 consists of 13 residues. Here the CDR3 reads CASSPGQVQPQHF. As DNA, the CDR3 is TGTGCCAGCAGCCCCGGACAAGTTCAGCCCCAGCATTTT.

This chain joins TRBV7-8 and TRBJ1-6; D is possibly TRBD1 (5 bases). CDR1 is SGHVS and CDR2 is FQNEAQ in the germline V gene. The CDR3 sequence is 15 residues long. The germline V and J ends were trimmed by 4 bases and 7 bases, with 14 bases remaining between them. The CDR3 reads CASSWGGFENSPLHF. The DNA of the CDR3 is TGTGCCAGCAGCTGGGGGGGATTTGAGAATTCACCCCTCCACTTT.

The V and J genes are TRBV9 and TRBJ2-5, with D tentatively TRBD2 (7 bases). V was pared by 4 bases and J by 5 bases, with 24 bases between. The CDR3 totals 17 residues. Germline CDR1 SGDLS, CDR2 YYNGEE. Here the CDR3 reads CASSKGGAGTIGETQYF. The CDR3 coding sequence is TGTGCCAGCAGCAAGGGGGGGGCGGGCACAATTGGGGAGACCCAGTACTTC.

This sequence joins TRBV27 and TRBJ1-1; 10 bases line up with TRBD1. The CDR3 has 14 amino acids. Germline CDR1 MNHEY, CDR2 SMNVEV (reference sequence). Trimming cost V 6 bases and J 2 bases; bases outside gene matches: 3. The CDR3 DNA sequence: TGTGCCAGCAGGGCGACAGGGGGCAACACTGAAGCTTTCTTT. Protein product: CASRATGGNTEAFF.

The chain recombines TRBV14 with TRBJ1-2; 7 nucleotides match TRBD1. The CDR3 extends over 17 amino acids. The germline gives CDR1 SGHDN, CDR2 FVKESK. The ends lost 0 bases at V and 0 bases at J; junction bases unmatched: 7. The CDR3 DNA reads as TGTGCCAGCAGCCAAGAGGTGGGGACAGTAGCTAACTATGGCTACACCTTC. It translates to CASSQEVGTVANYGYTF.

The rearrangement links TRBV29-1 to TRBJ2-7; 8 bases fit TRBD1. Losses at the gene ends were 6 bases for V and 2 bases for J; bases not matched to a gene: 9. Germline CDR1 SQVTM, CDR2 ANQGSEA. This CDR3 is 14 amino acids long. This chain's CDR3 is CSVGGKTGAYEQYF. CDR3 nucleotides: TGCAGCGTCGGGGGAAAGACAGGGGCCTACGAGCAGTACTTC.

The V gene is TRBV11-2, the J gene TRBJ2-2; 10 bases map to TRBD2. Looked up from germline, CDR1 is SGHAT and CDR2 is FQNNGV. Trimming cost V 2 bases and J 6 bases; bases outside gene matches: 6. The CDR3 extends over 16 amino acids. The CDR3: CASSLWASGRAGELFF. The CDR3 coding sequence is TGTGCCAGCAGCTTATGGGCTAGCGGGAGAGCCGGGGAGCTGTTTTTT.

This clone was observed once. The chain combines TRBV27 with TRBJ2-5; TRBD1 is a possible D gene (5 bases). CDR1 is MNHEY and CDR2 is SMNVEV in the germline V gene (reference sequence). There are 15 residues in the CDR3. Trimming took off 2 bases at V and 3 bases at J, with 13 bases between the two ends. CDR3 loop: CASSLNGVREETQYF. For the CDR3, the DNA is TGTGCCAGCAGTTTAAATGGCGTCAGGGAAGAGACCCAGTACTTC.

The chain is built from TRBV27 and TRBJ1-1, with no clear D. V was cut by 2 bases and J by 4 bases, with 8 bases left in between. This CDR3 is built from 13 residues. Germline assignment: CDR1 MNHEY and CDR2 SMNVEV (reference sequence). The CDR3 DNA follows: TGTGCCAGCAGTTTAGGGAGGACCACTGAAGCTTTCTTT. This gives the protein CASSLGRTTEAFF.

This clone was detected a few times. The CDR3 DNA is TGTGCCAGCAGCCCCGGACAGGGTAATGAAAAACTGTTTTTT. This translates into CASSPGQGNEKLFF. The chain uses TRBV9 and TRBJ1-4; 8 bases agree with TRBD1. This CDR3 has 14 amino acids. Trimming at V came to 4 bases and at J to 4 bases, leaving 3 bases not matched to a gene. Looked up from germline, CDR1 is SGDLS and CDR2 is YYNGEE.

The chain combines TRBV7-2 with TRBJ2-1; 11 nucleotides line up with TRBD2. With 0 bases clipped from V and 0 bases from J, the junction kept 13 bases outside the gene matches. The CDR3 loop spans 21 amino acids. CDR1 and CDR2 from the germline V gene are SGHTA and FQGNSA. The CDR3 region is CASSLALSLAGDLFSYNEQFF. CDR3 in DNA: TGTGCCAGCAGCTTAGCGCTTTCACTAGCGGGAGACTTATTCTCCTACAATGAGCAGTTCTTC.

In DNA form, the CDR3 reads TGTGCCACCAGTGTCGAACAACGGGGACAGTTGAACACCGGGGAGCTGTTTTTT. It translates to CATSVEQRGQLNTGELFF. The rearrangement links TRBV24-1 to TRBJ2-2; the match to TRBD1 covers 7 bases. Per germline, CDR1 KGHDR and CDR2 SFDVKD. The junction had 12 bases not matched to a gene; V was cut back by 5 bases and J by 1 base. The CDR3 is 18 residues long.

This clone has a handful of counts. This sequence joins TRBV2 and TRBJ1-5; D is uncertain. Trimming stripped 3 bases from V and 7 bases from J, with 10 bases between. This CDR3 spans 13 amino acids. The germline V gene encodes CDR1 SNHLY and CDR2 FYNNEI. The CDR3 is CASSDREGQPQHF. The CDR3 DNA sequence: TGTGCCAGCAGTGACCGGGAAGGCCAGCCCCAGCATTTT.